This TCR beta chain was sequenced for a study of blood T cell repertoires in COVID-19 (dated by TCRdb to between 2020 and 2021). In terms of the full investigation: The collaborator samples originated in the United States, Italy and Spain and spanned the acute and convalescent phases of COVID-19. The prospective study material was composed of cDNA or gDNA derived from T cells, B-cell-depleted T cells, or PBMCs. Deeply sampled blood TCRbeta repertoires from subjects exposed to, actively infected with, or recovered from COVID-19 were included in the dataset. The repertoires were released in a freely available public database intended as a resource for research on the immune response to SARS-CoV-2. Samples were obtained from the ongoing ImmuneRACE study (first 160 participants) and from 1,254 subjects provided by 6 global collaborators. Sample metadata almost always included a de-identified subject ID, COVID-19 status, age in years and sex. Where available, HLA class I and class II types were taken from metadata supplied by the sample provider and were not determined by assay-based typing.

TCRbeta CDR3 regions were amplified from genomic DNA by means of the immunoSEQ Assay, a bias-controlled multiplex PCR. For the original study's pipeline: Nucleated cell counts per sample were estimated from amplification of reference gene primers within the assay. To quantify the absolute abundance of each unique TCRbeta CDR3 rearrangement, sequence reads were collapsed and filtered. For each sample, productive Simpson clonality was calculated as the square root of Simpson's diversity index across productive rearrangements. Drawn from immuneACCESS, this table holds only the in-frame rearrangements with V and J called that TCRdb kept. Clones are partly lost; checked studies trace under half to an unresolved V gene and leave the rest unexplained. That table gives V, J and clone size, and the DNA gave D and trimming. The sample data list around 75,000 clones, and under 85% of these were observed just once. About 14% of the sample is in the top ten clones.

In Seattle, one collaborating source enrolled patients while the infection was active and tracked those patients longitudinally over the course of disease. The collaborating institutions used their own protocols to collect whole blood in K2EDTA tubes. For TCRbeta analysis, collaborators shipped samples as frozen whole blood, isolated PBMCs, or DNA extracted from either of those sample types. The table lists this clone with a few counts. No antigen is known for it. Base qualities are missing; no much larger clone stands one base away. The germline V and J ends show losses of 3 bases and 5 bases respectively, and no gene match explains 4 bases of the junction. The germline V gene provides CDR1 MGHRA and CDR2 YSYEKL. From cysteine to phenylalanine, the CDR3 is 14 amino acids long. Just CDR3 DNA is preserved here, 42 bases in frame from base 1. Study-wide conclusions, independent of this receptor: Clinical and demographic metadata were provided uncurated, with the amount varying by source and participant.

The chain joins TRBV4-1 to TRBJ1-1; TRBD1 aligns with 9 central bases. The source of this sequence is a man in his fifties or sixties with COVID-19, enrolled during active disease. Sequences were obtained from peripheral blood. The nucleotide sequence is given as TGCGCCAGCAGCCACCCGACAGGGGGTACTGAAGCTTTCTTT. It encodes CASSHPTGGTEAFF.